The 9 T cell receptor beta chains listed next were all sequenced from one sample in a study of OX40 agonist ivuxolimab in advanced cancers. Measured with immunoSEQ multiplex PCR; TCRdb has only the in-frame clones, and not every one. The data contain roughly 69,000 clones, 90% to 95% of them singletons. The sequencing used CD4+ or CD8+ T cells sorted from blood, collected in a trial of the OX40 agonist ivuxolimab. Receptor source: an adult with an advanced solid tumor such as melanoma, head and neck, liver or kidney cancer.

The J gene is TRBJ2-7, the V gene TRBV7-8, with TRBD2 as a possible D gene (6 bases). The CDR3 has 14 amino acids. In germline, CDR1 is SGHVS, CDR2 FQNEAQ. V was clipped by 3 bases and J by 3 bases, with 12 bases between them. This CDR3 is CASSFGPGVYEQYF. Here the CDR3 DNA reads TGTGCCAGCAGCTTTGGACCGGGGGTCTACGAGCAGTACTTC.

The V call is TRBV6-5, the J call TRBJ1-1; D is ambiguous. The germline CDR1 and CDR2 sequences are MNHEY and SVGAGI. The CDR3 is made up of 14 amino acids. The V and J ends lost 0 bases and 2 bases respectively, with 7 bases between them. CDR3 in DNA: TGTGCCAGCAGTTACTCTTCACCCAACACTGAAGCTTTCTTT. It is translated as CASSYSSPNTEAFF.

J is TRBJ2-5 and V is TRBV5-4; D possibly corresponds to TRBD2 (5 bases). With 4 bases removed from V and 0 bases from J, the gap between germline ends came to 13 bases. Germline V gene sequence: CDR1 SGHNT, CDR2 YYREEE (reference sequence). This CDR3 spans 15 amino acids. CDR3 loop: CASSPSWAHQETQYF. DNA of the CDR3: TGTGCCAGCAGCCCTAGCTGGGCACACCAAGAGACCCAGTACTTC.

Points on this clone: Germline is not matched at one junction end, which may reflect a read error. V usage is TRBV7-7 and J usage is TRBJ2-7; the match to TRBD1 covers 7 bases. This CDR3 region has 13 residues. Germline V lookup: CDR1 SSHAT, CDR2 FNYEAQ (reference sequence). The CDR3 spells CASSLGRQGEQYF. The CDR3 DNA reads TGTGCTAGCAGCTTAGGGCGACAGGGCGAGCAGTACTTC. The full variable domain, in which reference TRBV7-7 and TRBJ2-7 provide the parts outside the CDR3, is GAGVSQSPRYKVTKRGQDVTLRCDPISSHATLYWYQQALGQGPEFLTYFNYEAQPDKSGLPSDRFSAERPEGSISTLTIQRTEQRDSAMYRCASSLGRQGEQYFGPGTRLTVT.

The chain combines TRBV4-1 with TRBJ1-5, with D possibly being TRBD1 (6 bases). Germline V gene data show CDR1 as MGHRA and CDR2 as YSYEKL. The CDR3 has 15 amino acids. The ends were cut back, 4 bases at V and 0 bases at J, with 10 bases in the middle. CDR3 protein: CASSRTDSSNQPQHF. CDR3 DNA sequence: TGCGCCAGCAGCCGAACGGACAGTAGCAATCAGCCCCAGCATTTT.

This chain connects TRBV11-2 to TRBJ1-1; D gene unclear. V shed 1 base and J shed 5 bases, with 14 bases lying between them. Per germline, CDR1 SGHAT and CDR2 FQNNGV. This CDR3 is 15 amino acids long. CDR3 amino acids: CASSLASFWDTEAFF. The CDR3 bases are TGTGCCAGCAGCTTAGCCTCGTTCTGGGATACTGAAGCTTTCTTT.

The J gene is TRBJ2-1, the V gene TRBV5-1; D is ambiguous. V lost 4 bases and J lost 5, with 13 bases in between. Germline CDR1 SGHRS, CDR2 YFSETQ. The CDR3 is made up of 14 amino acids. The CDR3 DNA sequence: TGCGCCAGCAGCCCTGAAAGACCGGACAATGAGCAGTTCTTC. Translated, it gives CASSPERPDNEQFF.

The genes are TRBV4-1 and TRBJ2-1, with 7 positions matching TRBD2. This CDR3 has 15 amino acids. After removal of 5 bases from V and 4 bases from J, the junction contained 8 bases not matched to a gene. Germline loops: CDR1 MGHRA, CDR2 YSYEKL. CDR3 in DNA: TGCGCCAGCAGCGCCACCCCCGGGGGGTACAATGAGCAGTTCTTC. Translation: CASSATPGGYNEQFF.

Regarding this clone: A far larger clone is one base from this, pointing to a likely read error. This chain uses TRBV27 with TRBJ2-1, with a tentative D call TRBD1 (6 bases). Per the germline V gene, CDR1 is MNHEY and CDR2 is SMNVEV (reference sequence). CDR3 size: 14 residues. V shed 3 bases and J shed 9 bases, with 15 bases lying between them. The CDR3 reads CASSFGQRLGEQFF. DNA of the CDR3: TGTGCCAGCAGTTTTGGACAGAGGTTGGGTGAGCAGTTCTTC.